This entry features one T cell receptor beta chain sequence. Its antigen remains unknown. The data originate from a study of cytomegalovirus exposure and HLA in healthy donors. Looking at the study overall: A subsequent analysis reported that the 95 to 150 validation repertoires were produced on the same platform that had also been used for the approximately 710 first-cohort repertoires. Findings of the study overall: It was fewer than 200 TCR beta chains that were listed as cytomegalovirus-associated. Reports described diagnosis of cytomegalovirus status by the classifier as highly specific and sensitive.

Assay: immunoSEQ multiplex PCR; the TCRdb copy retains only in-frame clones and omits some. Here the sample spans about 130,000 clones, roughly 91% being singletons. CDR1 and CDR2 (germline): MDHEN, SYDVKM. Losses at the gene ends were 6 bases for V and 2 bases for J; bases not matched to a gene: 18. This CDR3 is built from 18 residues. Material for sequencing was PBMCs. The sequence derives from a man aged 25 to 45 in good health and CMV-seronegative. The chain carries TRBV28 and TRBJ2-7; 8 bases match TRBD1. Here the CDR3 reads CASRSGQGSRVGTYEQYF. CDR3 DNA: TGTGCCAGCAGATCCGGACAGGGAAGCCGTGTTGGGACCTACGAGCAGTACTTC.